This T cell receptor (beta chain) came from a study of OX40 agonist ivuxolimab in advanced cancers. Turning to the study itself: Intravenous ivuxolimab was administered to patients every 2 weeks at 0.01 to 10 mg/kg. Among those enrolled, mean age was about 60 years (range about 23 to 85) and 70% to 85% were male.

Findings of the study overall: Low levels of normalized T-cell clonal expansion also appeared in some nonresponders. What antigens the expanded peripheral T cells recognized was never established.

TCRdb's copy holds only in-frame clones and misses some; the assay was immunoSEQ multiplex PCR. This sample has under 85,000 clones, with about 89% found just once. The CDR3 spans 18 residues. The V and J ends lost 3 bases and 3 bases, in that order; junction bases with no gene match: 11. The V gene's germline CDR1 is SGDLS and CDR2 YYNGEE. With regard to this clone: What it binds is not known.

Source: CD4+ or CD8+ T cells sorted from blood, taken in a trial of the OX40 agonist ivuxolimab. This TCR came from an adult with an advanced solid tumor such as melanoma, head and neck, liver or kidney cancer. The gene calls are TRBV9 and TRBJ2-1; 11 nucleotides align to TRBD1. CDR3 in amino acids: CASSATVPGTGGYNEQFF. CDR3 in DNA: TGTGCCAGCAGCGCAACCGTTCCCGGGACAGGGGGCTACAATGAGCAGTTCTTC.